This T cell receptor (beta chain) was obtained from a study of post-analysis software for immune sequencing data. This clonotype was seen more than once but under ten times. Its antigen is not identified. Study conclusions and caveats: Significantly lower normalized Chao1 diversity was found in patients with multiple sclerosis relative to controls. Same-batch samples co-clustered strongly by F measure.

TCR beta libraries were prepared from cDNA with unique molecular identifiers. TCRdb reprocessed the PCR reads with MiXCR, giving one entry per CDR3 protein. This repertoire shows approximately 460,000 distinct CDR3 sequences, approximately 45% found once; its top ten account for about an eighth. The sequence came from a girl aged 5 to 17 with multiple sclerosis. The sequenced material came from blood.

The CDR3 here is CASGEGLTYNEQFF. In DNA form, the CDR3 reads TGTGCCAGCGGAGAAGGACTCACCTACAATGAGCAGTTCTTC. V usage is TRBV6-5 and J usage is TRBJ2-1; tentatively, D is TRBD2 (5 bases). In germline, CDR1 is MNHEY, CDR2 SVGAGI. V was trimmed by 8 bases and J by 2 bases, leaving 13 bases between them. The CDR3 is 14 amino acids.